This T cell receptor (beta chain) was identified during a study of blood T cell repertoires in COVID-19. Looking at the study overall: Donors in the United States, Italy and Spain gave samples during acute or convalescent COVID-19.

TCRdb's copy holds only in-frame clones and misses some; the assay was immunoSEQ multiplex PCR. The sample has some 74,000 clones, approximately 93% seen once. The germline V gene encodes CDR1 GTSNPN and CDR2 SVGIG (reference sequence). This CDR3 is 13 amino acids long. The ends were cut back, 3 bases at V and 2 bases at J, with 11 bases in the middle. In its sample, this clone was seen once. This sequence was found in a middle-aged man with COVID-19, enrolled during active disease. Sequences were obtained from peripheral blood. This sequence joins TRBV30 and TRBJ2-7; no reliable D call. CDR3 coding DNA: TGTGCCTGGAGCCAGGAACTTCCCTACGAGCAGTACTTC. Translating it yields CAWSQELPYEQYF.